Below are 19 T cell receptor beta chains sequenced from a single sample in a study of blood T cell repertoires in COVID-19. Measured with immunoSEQ multiplex PCR; TCRdb has only the in-frame clones, and not every one. The profile shows under 45,000 clones, roughly three quarters of them singletons. The sequencing input was peripheral blood. Source of these receptors: an elderly man with acute or convalescent COVID-19.

The rearrangement joins TRBV28 to TRBJ2-7; maybe TRBD1 (6 bases). The germline V gene has CDR1 MDHEN and CDR2 SYDVKM. The V end was cut by 1 base, the J end by 5 bases, with 36 bases between. This CDR3 is built from 22 residues. The CDR3 spells CASSLFGVLNLLGAGDLDEQYF. The CDR3 nucleotides are TGTGCCAGCAGTTTATTCGGTGTGCTAAACCTACTGGGGGCAGGGGATCTGGACGAGCAGTACTTC.

This rearrangement joins TRBV5-4 to TRBJ1-5; perhaps TRBD1 as D (5 bases). The germline V and J ends were trimmed by 1 base and 2 bases, with 10 bases remaining between them. The germline V gene encodes CDR1 SGHNT and CDR2 YYREEE (reference sequence). The CDR3 has 15 residues. CDR3 DNA sequence: TGTGCCAGCAGCTTGTTTCCGGGGGGCAATCAGCCCCAGCATTTT. Translating gives CASSLFPGGNQPQHF.

In this sample, this clone turned up once. Since a far larger clone is one base different, this is likely a read error. This sequence joins TRBV27 and TRBJ1-1; tentatively, D is TRBD1 (5 bases). V was trimmed by 3 bases and J by 1 base, leaving 6 bases between them. The CDR3 is 13 residues long. Germline V gives CDR1 MNHEY, CDR2 SMNVEV (reference sequence). The CDR3: CASSFTGNTEAFF. For the CDR3, the DNA is TGTGCCAGCAGTTTTACAGGGAACACTGAAGCTTTCTTT.

The rearrangement uses TRBV6-1 and TRBJ2-2; 9 bases fit TRBD1. The CDR3 runs to 17 residues. V was clipped by 0 bases and J by 1 base; unmatched bases: 3. The germline V gene encodes CDR1 MNHNS and CDR2 SASEGT. The CDR3 DNA sequence: TGTGCCAGCAGTGAAGCGAGGACAGGGGAGAACACCGGGGAGCTGTTTTTT. Protein sequence: CASSEARTGENTGELFF.

The chain couples TRBV7-9 to TRBJ2-2; D is unclear. CDR3 length equals 15 residues. Trimming shortened V by 5 bases and J by 1 base, and 11 bases separated the two germline ends. Germline values: CDR1 SEHNR, CDR2 FQNEAQ (reference sequence). CDR3 nucleotides: TGTGCCAGCAGCCGAGAGTTCCTGAACACCGGGGAGCTGTTTTTT. Translated: CASSREFLNTGELFF.

The chain carries TRBV5-6 and TRBJ2-1; D is perhaps TRBD2 (5 bases). Per the germline V gene, CDR1 is SGHDT and CDR2 is YYEEEE. Trimming shortened V by 3 bases and J by 7 bases, and 11 bases separated the two germline ends. The CDR3 is made up of 13 amino acids. As DNA, the CDR3 is TGTGCCAGCAGCTCCCGGACTTCTAATGAGCAGTTCTTC. Amino acid sequence: CASSSRTSNEQFF.

The chain employs TRBV5-1 and TRBJ2-7; D might be TRBD2 (6 bases). V lost 4 bases to trimming and J lost 3 bases, with 11 bases between them. Germline V gene lookup returns CDR1 SGHRS and CDR2 YFSETQ. CDR3 size: 13 residues. CDR3 in amino acids: CASSAATSYEQYF. The DNA for the CDR3 is TGCGCCAGCAGCGCGGCGACTAGCTACGAGCAGTACTTC.

V and J are TRBV7-9 and TRBJ1-2, with D possibly being TRBD1 (6 bases). The CDR3 consists of 16 residues. The V end lost 2 bases, the J end lost 4 bases, and 17 bases lay between the germline ends. In germline, CDR1 is SEHNR, CDR2 FQNEAQ (reference sequence). The DNA for the CDR3 is TGTGCCAGCAGCTTAAATTTCGGCAGGGGAAGCTATGGCTACACCTTC. It is translated as CASSLNFGRGSYGYTF.

This chain uses TRBV9 with TRBJ2-7, with a weak D call TRBD1 (6 bases). The CDR3 is made up of 15 amino acids. The germline gives CDR1 SGDLS, CDR2 YYNGEE. V lost 3 bases to trimming and J lost 6 bases, with 19 bases between them. The CDR3 sequence is CASSGPGAGRGEQYF. The CDR3 bases are TGTGCCAGCAGCGGCCCAGGGGCGGGTAGGGGCGAGCAGTACTTC.

The J gene is TRBJ2-1, the V gene TRBV6-5; 9 bases map to TRBD2. The CDR3 extends over 15 amino acids. Trimming cost V 8 bases and J 1 base; bases outside gene matches: 6. Germline V gene lookup returns CDR1 MNHEY and CDR2 SVGAGI. The CDR3 sequence: CASRGSGRSYNEQFF. The CDR3 bases are TGTGCCAGCCGAGGGAGCGGGAGGTCCTACAATGAGCAGTTCTTC.

The genes are TRBV3-1 (or the pseudogene TRBV3-2) and TRBJ2-6; D uncertain. Germline loops: CDR1 LGHDT, CDR2 YNNKEL (reference sequence). This CDR3 contains 17 residues. V lost 4 bases and J 0 bases, leaving 13 bases between the germline ends. The chain's CDR3 is CASSPPRRTSGANVLTF. The DNA of the CDR3 is TGTGCCAGCAGCCCTCCGAGGCGAACCTCTGGGGCCAACGTCCTGACTTTC.

V is TRBV7-6 and J is TRBJ2-3, with 9 nucleotides matching TRBD2. Trimming removed 2 bases from V and 0 bases from J; junction bases left unmatched: 6. CDR3 length: 17 amino acids. The germline CDR1 and CDR2 sequences are SGHVS and FNYEAQ. In DNA form, the CDR3 reads TGTGCCAGCAGCTTATCAGGACTAGCGCAGAGCACAGATACGCAGTATTTT. This encodes CASSLSGLAQSTDTQYF.

This clone has just one count. CDR3 in DNA: TGTGCCAGCAGCCAGGGACTCGGAGAGACCCAGTACTTC. Protein product: CASSQGLGETQYF. This chain uses TRBV7-9 with TRBJ2-5; a possible D gene is TRBD2 (6 bases). Trimming took 5 bases from V and 4 from J, leaving 11 bases between them. The CDR3 sequence is 13 residues long. Germline-derived CDR1 and CDR2 are SEHNR and FQNEAQ (reference sequence).

The chain couples TRBV29-1 to TRBJ1-2, with no clear D. V lost 5 bases, J lost 5 bases, and 18 bases lay in between. The CDR3 has 14 residues. Germline CDR1 reads SQVTM; CDR2 reads ANQGSEA. CDR3 bases: TGCAGCGTTACACGGACGGAGGACCTATATGGCTACACCTTC. Amino acids: CSVTRTEDLYGYTF.

The chain employs TRBV28 and TRBJ1-1; unclear D gene. This CDR3 comprises 12 residues. Germline V gene sequence: CDR1 MDHEN, CDR2 SYDVKM. V was pared by 4 bases and J by 5 bases, with 8 bases between. DNA for the CDR3: TGTGCCAGCAGTTCGTCGGGGACTGAAGCTTTCTTT. It specifies CASSSSGTEAFF.

The sample holds one count of this clone. CDR3 in amino acids: CASSLAKWTGATNYGYTF. The CDR3 DNA reads as TGTGCCAGCAGCTTGGCCAAATGGACAGGAGCCACTAACTATGGCTACACCTTC. The chain joins TRBV5-6 to TRBJ1-2, with 7 bases matching TRBD1. The germline gives CDR1 SGHDT, CDR2 YYEEEE. The length of the CDR3 is 18 residues. V shed 0 bases and J 0 bases; nucleotides not matched to a gene: 11.

The chain combines TRBV5-1 with TRBJ1-2, with 7 positions matching TRBD1. Germline V CDR1 and CDR2: SGHRS, YFSETQ. The junction had 12 bases not matched to a gene; V was cut back by 5 bases and J by 8 bases. CDR3 length: 14 amino acids. The CDR3 DNA sequence: TGCGCCAGCAGTCGAGGCGGCCAGGGGGACGGCTACACCTTC. Protein sequence: CASSRGGQGDGYTF. Variable domain in full (rest from reference TRBV5-1 and TRBJ1-2): KAGVTQTPRYLIKTRGQQVTLSCSPISGHRSVSWYQQTPGQGLQFLFEYFSETQRNKGNFPGRFSGRQFSNSRSEMNVSTLELGDSALYLCASSRGGQGDGYTFGSGTRLTVV.

The chain combines TRBV18 with TRBJ2-7; 7 bases are shared with TRBD1. Unmatched junction bases numbered 2, after V lost 3 bases and J lost 6 bases. The CDR3 has 12 residues. Germline V lookup: CDR1 KGHSH, CDR2 LQKENI. CDR3 coding DNA: TGTGCCAGCTCACCGTCAGGGGGCGAGCAGTACTTC. This gives the protein CASSPSGGEQYF.

The V call is TRBV19, the J call TRBJ1-4; 9 bases are shared with TRBD1. The CDR3 totals 13 residues. Germline V lookup: CDR1 LNHDA, CDR2 SQIVND (reference sequence). Trimming removed 5 bases from V and 8 bases from J; junction bases left unmatched: 3. DNA for the CDR3: TGTGCCAGTAGTCAAGGACAGGGGGAAAAACTGTTTTTT. Translation: CASSQGQGEKLFF.